This T cell receptor beta chain is drawn from a study of blood T cell repertoires in COVID-19 (dated by TCRdb to 2020 to 2021). As for the study more broadly: Collaborator samples came from the United States, Italy and Spain and covered acute and convalescent phases of COVID-19. The prospective study material was composed of cDNA or gDNA derived from T cells, B-cell-depleted T cells, or PBMCs. Subjects who had been exposed to COVID-19, were actively infected with it, or had recovered from it provided the deeply sampled blood TCRbeta repertoires that made up the dataset. The repertoires were released in a freely available public database intended as a resource for research on the immune response to SARS-CoV-2. Samples were obtained from the ongoing ImmuneRACE study (first 160 participants) and from 950 to 1,500 subjects provided by 6 global collaborators. Sample metadata almost always included a de-identified subject ID, COVID-19 status, age in years and sex. Where available, HLA class I and class II types were taken from metadata supplied by the sample provider and were not determined by assay-based typing. Here is what the overall study found, with its caveats: The quantity of clinical and demographic metadata differed by source and by participant and was supplied without curation.

Collaborating institutions collected whole blood in K2EDTA tubes following their own protocols. Collaborator samples were shipped for TCRbeta analysis as frozen whole blood, isolated PBMCs, or DNA extracted from either sample type. The germline V gene supplies CDR1 SNHLY and CDR2 FYNNEI. The germline V and J ends show losses of 5 bases and 3 bases respectively, and no gene match explains 15 bases of the junction. The CDR3 has 20 amino acids, counting the end cysteine and phenylalanine. This entry keeps only the CDR3 DNA: 60 bases, framed from base 1. TCRbeta CDR3 regions were amplified from genomic DNA by means of the immunoSEQ Assay, a bias-controlled multiplex PCR. In the source study's methods: The number of nucleated cells in each sample was estimated by amplification of reference gene primers within the assay. To quantify the absolute abundance of each unique TCRbeta CDR3 rearrangement, sequence reads were collapsed and filtered. For each sample, productive Simpson clonality was calculated as the square root of Simpson's diversity index across productive rearrangements. The clones in this table, taken by TCRdb from immuneACCESS, are in-frame only. Not every clone is retained; where verified, under half of the shortfall comes from an unresolved V gene, and the cause of the rest is unknown. Clonal size and the V and J genes are those of that table, whereas D and trimming came from the DNA. The sample has approximately 100,000 clones on record, 88% of them singletons. Clones ranked in the top ten supply 3% to 3.5% of the sample.

Comments on this clone: It has no known antigen specificity. No much larger clone is present one base from it, and per-base qualities are unavailable.

The V gene is TRBV2 and the J gene is TRBJ2-1, with 14 central nucleotides matching TRBD2. This receptor was taken from a human donor in a cohort sampled during active COVID-19. Sequenced material: peripheral blood. The sequenced DNA: TGTGCCAGCAGTAAATTTTCTTGGACTAGCGGGAGGACCGTCTACAATGAGCAGTTCTTC. Its translation reads: CASSKFSWTSGRTVYNEQFF. When the CDR3 is completed using the reference TRBV2 and TRBJ2-1 genes on either side, the full variable domain is EPEVTQTPSHQVTQMGQEVILRCVPISNHLYFYWYRQILGQKVEFLVSFYNNEISEKSEIFDDQFSVERPDGSNFTLKIRSTKLEDSAMYFCASSKFSWTSGRTVYNEQFFGPGTRLTVL.